These T cell receptor beta chains were read from a single sample in a study of blood T cell repertoires in COVID-19. Here immunoSEQ multiplex PCR was the method, and the copy in TCRdb shows in-frame clones only, minus some. The sample has 250,000 to 350,000 clones; roughly 87% are singletons. The sequenced sample consisted of PBMCs or T cells enriched from blood (not recorded which). Receptor source: a woman between 35 and 50 years old who had recovered from COVID-19. Both conserved end residues are part of each CDR3. Fields, in order: CDR3 protein, CDR3 DNA, D gene, V gene, J gene, clone size. A D gene is named only where the DNA matches it firmly. Rows may omit the clone size; those that give it use once, few, many or a size class.

CASSLIGGVDTEAFF	TGTGCCAGCAGCTTAATAGGGGGCGTGGACACTGAAGCTTTCTTT	TRBD1	TRBV7-2	TRBJ1-1	-
CASSRRDRAFQDTQYF	TGTGCCAGCAGCCGCCGGGACAGGGCCTTCCAGGATACGCAGTATTTT	TRBD1	TRBV7-3	TRBJ2-3	-
CASSQTPREQYF	TGTGCCAGCAGCCAGACCCCTAGGGAGCAGTACTTC	-	TRBV3-1/TRBV3-2	TRBJ2-7	-
CATSDVLAGVDEQFF	TGTGCCACCAGTGATGTGCTAGCGGGAGTGGATGAGCAGTTCTTC	TRBD2	TRBV24-1	TRBJ2-1	-
CASSPETGARETQYF	TGTGCCAGCAGCCCCGAGACAGGGGCGCGAGAGACCCAGTACTTC	TRBD1	TRBV9	TRBJ2-5	-
CASRQTRGASGRRALRNEQFF	TGTGCAAGTCGACAAACCCGCGGGGCGAGCGGGAGGAGGGCATTACGCAATGAGCAGTTCTTC	-	TRBV12-2	TRBJ2-1	-
CASSPNTGELFF	TGTGCCAGCAGCCCTAACACCGGGGAGCTGTTTTTT	-	TRBV3-1/TRBV3-2	TRBJ2-2	-
CATSAGQSGSTDTQYF	TGTGCCACCAGCGCCGGACAGAGCGGAAGCACAGATACGCAGTATTTT	-	TRBV24-1	TRBJ2-3	-
CASSGQAYTEAFF	TGTGCCAGCAGCGGACAGGCCTACACTGAAGCTTTCTTT	TRBD1	TRBV28	TRBJ1-1	-
CASSQVEGVGTDTQYF	TGTGCCAGCAGCCAAGTCGAGGGAGTAGGCACAGATACGCAGTATTTT	-	TRBV3-1/TRBV3-2	TRBJ2-3	-
CASSPWPGELFF	TGTGCCAGCAGCCCTTGGCCCGGGGAGCTGTTTTTT	-	TRBV28	TRBJ2-2	-
CASSSRQGGNSPLHF	TGTGCCAGCAGCTCCCGACAGGGTGGAAATTCACCCCTCCACTTT	TRBD1	TRBV7-3	TRBJ1-6	-
CASSLAAGYGYTF	TGTGCCAGCAGCTTGGCCGCCGGCTATGGCTACACCTTC	-	TRBV5-5	TRBJ1-2	few
CASSLQGPDTQYF	TGTGCCAGCAGCCTTCAGGGGCCAGATACGCAGTATTTT	-	TRBV7-8	TRBJ2-3	-
CASSRGLAGGTGELFF	TGTGCCAGCAGCCGCGGACTAGCGGGAGGGACCGGGGAGCTGTTTTTT	TRBD2	TRBV11-1	TRBJ2-2	-
CASSLTGSYEQYF	TGTGCCAGCAGTTTAACAGGCTCCTACGAGCAGTACTTC	-	TRBV12-3/TRBV12-4	TRBJ2-7	few
CAWSSHRHRPPALGDFYEQYF	TGTGCCTGGAGTTCCCATAGGCACCGGCCTCCCGCCTTAGGGGATTTCTACGAGCAGTACTTC	-	TRBV30	TRBJ2-7	-
CASSSQGFFGYTF	TGTGCCAGCAGTTCCCAGGGGTTTTTTGGCTACACCTTC	-	TRBV28	TRBJ1-2	-
CASSRIRVFDQPQHF	TGTGCCAGCAGTAGGATCCGGGTTTTCGATCAGCCCCAGCATTTT	-	TRBV27	TRBJ1-5	-
CASSKVRGQGWNEQFF	TGCGCCAGCAGCAAAGTTCGAGGACAGGGTTGGAATGAGCAGTTCTTC	TRBD1	TRBV4-3	TRBJ2-1	once
CASSARGGAGANVLTF	TGTGCCAGCAGCGCCCGGGGCGGGGCTGGGGCCAACGTCCTGACTTTC	-	TRBV3-1/TRBV3-2	TRBJ2-6	-
CASSDFRGPGANVLTF	TGTGCCAGCAGTGATTTCAGGGGGCCGGGGGCCAACGTCCTGACTTTC	TRBD1	TRBV6-4	TRBJ2-6	-
CASSIGDPNYGYTF	TGTGCCAGCTCAATAGGGGATCCAAACTATGGCTACACCTTC	-	TRBV18	TRBJ1-2	-
CASIRDRVFHEQFF	TGTGCCAGTATAAGGGACAGGGTTTTCCATGAGCAGTTCTTC	TRBD1	TRBV28	TRBJ2-1	-
CASSLEPETGDTQYF	TGCGCCAGCAGCTTGGAACCCGAGACAGGGGATACGCAGTATTTT	TRBD1	TRBV5-1	TRBJ2-3	-
CASSLGLAGGPATQYF	TGCGCCAGCAGCTTGGGACTAGCGGGAGGGCCCGCTACGCAGTATTTT	TRBD2	TRBV5-1	TRBJ2-3	-